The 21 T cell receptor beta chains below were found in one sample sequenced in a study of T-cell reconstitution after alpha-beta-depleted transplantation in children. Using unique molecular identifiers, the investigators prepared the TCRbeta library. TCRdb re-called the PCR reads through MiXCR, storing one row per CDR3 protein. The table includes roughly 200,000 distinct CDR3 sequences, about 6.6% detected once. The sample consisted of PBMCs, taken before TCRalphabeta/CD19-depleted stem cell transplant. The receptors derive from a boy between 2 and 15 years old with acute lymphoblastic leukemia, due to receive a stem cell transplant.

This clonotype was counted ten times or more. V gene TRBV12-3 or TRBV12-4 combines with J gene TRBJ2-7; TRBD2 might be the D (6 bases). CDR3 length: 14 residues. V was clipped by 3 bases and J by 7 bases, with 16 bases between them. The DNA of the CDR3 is TGTGCCAGCAGTTTGGAGGGCCCCACCGGGGAGCAGTACTTC. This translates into CASSLEGPTGEQYF.

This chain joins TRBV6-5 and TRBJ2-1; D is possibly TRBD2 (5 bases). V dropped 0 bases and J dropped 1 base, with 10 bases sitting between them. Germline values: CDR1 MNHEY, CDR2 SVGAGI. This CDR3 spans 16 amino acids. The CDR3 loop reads CASSYSDLISYNEQFF. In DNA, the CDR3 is TGTGCCAGCAGTTACTCGGACTTAATATCCTACAATGAGCAGTTCTTC.

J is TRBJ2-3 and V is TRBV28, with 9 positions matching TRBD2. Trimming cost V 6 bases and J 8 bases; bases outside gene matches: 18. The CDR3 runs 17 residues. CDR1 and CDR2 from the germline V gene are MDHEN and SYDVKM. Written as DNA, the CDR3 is TGTGCCAGCAGGGTAGCGGGAGTGGGCCCACCCTCGGGTACGCAGTATTTT. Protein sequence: CASRVAGVGPPSGTQYF.

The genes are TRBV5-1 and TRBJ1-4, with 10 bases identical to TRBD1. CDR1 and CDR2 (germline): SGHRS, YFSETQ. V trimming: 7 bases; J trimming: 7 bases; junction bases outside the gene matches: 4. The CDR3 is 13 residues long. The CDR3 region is CASGRDRGEKLFF. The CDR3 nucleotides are TGCGCCAGCGGCCGGGACAGGGGTGAAAAACTGTTTTTT.

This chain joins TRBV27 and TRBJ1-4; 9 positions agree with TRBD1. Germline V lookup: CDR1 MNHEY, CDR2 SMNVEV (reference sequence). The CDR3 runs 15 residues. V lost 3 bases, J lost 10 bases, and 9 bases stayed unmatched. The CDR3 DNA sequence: TGTGCCAGCAGTTTTGGAGGGACAGGGACGGGAAAACTGTTTTTT. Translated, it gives CASSFGGTGTGKLFF.

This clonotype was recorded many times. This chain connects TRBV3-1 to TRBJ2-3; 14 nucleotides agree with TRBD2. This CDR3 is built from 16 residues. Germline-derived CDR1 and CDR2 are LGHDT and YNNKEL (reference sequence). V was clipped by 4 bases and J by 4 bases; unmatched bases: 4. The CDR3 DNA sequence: TGTGCCAGCAGCCTCTTGGGACTAGCGGGAGCAGATACGCAGTATTTT. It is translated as CASSLLGLAGADTQYF.

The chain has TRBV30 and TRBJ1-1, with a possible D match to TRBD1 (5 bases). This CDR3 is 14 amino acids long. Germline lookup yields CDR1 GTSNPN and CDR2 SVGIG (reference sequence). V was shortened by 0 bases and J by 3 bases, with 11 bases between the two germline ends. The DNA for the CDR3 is TGTGCCTGGAGTGTACGGTGGGGGGACACTGAAGCTTTCTTT. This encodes CAWSVRWGDTEAFF.

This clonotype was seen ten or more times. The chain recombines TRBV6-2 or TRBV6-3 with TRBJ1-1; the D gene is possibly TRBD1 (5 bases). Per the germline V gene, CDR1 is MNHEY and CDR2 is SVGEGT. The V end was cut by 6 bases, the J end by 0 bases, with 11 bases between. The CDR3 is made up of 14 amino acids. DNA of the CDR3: TGTGCCAGCAGCCCGTCAGGGATGAACACTGAAGCTTTCTTT. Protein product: CASSPSGMNTEAFF.

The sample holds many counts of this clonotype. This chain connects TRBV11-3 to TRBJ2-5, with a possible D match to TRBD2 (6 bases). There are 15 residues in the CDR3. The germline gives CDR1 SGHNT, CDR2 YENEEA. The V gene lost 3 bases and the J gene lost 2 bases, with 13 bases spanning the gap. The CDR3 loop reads CASSFGGSTQETQYF. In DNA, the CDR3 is TGTGCCAGCAGCTTCGGGGGTAGTACACAAGAGACCCAGTACTTC.

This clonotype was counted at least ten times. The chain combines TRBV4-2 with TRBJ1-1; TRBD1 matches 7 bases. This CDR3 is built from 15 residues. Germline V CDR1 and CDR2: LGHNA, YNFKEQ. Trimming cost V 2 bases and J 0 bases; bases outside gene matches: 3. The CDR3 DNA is TGTGCCAGCAGCCAACAACAGGGGTTGAACACTGAAGCTTTCTTT. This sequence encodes CASSQQQGLNTEAFF.

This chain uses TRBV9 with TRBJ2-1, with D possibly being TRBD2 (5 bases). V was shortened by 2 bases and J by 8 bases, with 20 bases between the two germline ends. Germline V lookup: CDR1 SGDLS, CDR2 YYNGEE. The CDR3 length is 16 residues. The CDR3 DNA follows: TGTGCCAGCAGCGTCCGCCTGGGCCTAGCTTCGGATGAGCAGTTCTTC. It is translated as CASSVRLGLASDEQFF.

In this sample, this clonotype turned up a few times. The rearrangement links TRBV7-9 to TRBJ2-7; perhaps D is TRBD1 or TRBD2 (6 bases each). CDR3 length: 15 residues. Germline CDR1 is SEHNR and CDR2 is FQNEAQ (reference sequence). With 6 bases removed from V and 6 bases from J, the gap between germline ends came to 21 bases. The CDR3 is CASSPDHEGGREQYF. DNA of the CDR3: TGTGCCAGCAGTCCCGATCACGAGGGGGGTCGCGAGCAGTACTTC.

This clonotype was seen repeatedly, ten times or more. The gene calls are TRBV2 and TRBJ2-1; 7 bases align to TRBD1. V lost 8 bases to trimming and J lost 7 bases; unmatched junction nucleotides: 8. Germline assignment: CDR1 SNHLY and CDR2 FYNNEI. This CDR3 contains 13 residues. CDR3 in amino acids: CASLGTVLNEQFF. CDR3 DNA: TGTGCCAGCTTGGGGACAGTCTTGAATGAGCAGTTCTTC.

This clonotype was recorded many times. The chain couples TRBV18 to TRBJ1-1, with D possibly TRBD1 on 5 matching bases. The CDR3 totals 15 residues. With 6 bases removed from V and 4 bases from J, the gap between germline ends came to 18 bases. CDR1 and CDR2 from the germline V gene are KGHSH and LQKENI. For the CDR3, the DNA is TGTGCCAGCTCCCAGGCGGGGGGAGTCGGCACTGAAGCTTTCTTT. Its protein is CASSQAGGVGTEAFF.

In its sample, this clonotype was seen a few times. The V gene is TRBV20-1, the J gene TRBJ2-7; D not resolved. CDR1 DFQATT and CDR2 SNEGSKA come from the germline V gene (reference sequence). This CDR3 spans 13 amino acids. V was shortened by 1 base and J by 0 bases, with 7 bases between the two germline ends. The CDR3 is CSARVLNSYEQYF. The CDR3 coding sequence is TGCAGTGCTAGAGTCCTGAACTCCTACGAGCAGTACTTC.

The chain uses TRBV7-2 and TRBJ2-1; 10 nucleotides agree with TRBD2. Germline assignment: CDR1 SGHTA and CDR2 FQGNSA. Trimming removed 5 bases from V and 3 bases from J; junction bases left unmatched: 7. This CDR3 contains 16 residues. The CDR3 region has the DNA TGTGCCAGCAGCGCACGGACTAGCGGAGGCTACAATGAGCAGTTCTTC. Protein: CASSARTSGGYNEQFF.

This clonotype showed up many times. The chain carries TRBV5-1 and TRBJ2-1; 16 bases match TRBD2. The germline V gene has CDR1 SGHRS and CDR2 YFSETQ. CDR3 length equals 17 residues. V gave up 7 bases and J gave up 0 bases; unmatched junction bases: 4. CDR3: CASEGLAGGTSYNEQFF. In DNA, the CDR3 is TGCGCCAGCGAGGGACTAGCGGGGGGGACCTCCTACAATGAGCAGTTCTTC.

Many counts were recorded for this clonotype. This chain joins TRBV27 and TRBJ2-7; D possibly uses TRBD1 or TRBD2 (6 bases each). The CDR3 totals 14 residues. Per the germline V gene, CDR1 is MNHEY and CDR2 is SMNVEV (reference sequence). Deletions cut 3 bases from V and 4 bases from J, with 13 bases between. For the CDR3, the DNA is TGTGCCAGCAGTTTTACGGGGGCGGATTACGAGCAGTACTTC. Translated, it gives CASSFTGADYEQYF.

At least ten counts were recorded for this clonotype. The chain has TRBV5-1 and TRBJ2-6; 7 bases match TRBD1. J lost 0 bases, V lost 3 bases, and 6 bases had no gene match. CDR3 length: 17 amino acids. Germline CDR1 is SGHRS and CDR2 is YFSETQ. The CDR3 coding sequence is TGCGCCAGCAGCTCACAGGGGAGCACCTCTGGGGCCAACGTCCTGACTTTC. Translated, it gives CASSSQGSTSGANVLTF.

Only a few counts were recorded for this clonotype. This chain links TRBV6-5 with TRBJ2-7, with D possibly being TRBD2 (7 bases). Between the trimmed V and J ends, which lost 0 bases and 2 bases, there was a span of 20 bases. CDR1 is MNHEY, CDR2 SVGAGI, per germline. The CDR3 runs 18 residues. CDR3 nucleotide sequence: TGTGCCAGCAGTTACTCGAGGGGGGGGCGGGATCTACCCTACGAGCAGTACTTC. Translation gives CASSYSRGGRDLPYEQYF.

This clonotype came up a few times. CDR3 protein: CASSSPPQRNTHEQYF. CDR3 nucleotide sequence: TGTGCCAGCAGCTCTCCCCCCCAGCGAAACACCCACGAGCAGTACTTC. The genes are TRBV5-6 and TRBJ2-7; no definite D call. Germline V gives CDR1 SGHDT, CDR2 YYEEEE. CDR3 length: 16 amino acids. V lost 3 bases to trimming and J lost 5 bases, with 21 bases between them.